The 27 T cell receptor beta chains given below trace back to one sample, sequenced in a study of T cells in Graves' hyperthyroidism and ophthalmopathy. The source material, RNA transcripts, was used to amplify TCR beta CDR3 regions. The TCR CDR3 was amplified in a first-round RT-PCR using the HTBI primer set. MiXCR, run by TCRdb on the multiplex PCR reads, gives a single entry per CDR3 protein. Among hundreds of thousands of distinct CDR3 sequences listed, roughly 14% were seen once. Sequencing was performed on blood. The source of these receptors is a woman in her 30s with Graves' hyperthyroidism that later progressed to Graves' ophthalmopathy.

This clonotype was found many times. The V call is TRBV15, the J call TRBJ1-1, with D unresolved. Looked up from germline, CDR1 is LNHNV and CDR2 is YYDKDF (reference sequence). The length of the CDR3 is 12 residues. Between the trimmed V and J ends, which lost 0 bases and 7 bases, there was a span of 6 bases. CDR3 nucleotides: TGTGCCACCAGCAGAGACAGCTTTGAAGCTTTCTTT. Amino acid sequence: CATSRDSFEAFF.

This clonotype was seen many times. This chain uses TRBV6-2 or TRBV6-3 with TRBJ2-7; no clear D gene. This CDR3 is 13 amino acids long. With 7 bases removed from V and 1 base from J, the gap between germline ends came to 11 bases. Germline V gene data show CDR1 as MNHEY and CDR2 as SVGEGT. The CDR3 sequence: CASNPWPSYEQYF. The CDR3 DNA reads TGTGCCAGCAATCCGTGGCCATCCTACGAGCAGTACTTC.

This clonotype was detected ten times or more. The CDR3 bases are TGTGCCAGCAGCACCGGGACAGGGATAGGCACAGATACGCAGTATTTT. Encoded protein: CASSTGTGIGTDTQYF. The rearrangement joins TRBV6-1 to TRBJ2-3, with TRBD1 matching 9 bases. V was clipped by 6 bases and J by 1 base; unmatched bases: 8. The CDR3 covers 16 residues. Germline V CDR1 and CDR2: MNHNS, SASEGT.

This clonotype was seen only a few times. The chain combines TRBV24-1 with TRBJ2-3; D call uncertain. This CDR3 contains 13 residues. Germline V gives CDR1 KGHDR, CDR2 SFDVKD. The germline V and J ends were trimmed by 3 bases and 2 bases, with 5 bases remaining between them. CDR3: CATSDPHTDTQYF. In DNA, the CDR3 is TGTGCCACCAGTGATCCCCACACAGATACGCAGTATTTT.

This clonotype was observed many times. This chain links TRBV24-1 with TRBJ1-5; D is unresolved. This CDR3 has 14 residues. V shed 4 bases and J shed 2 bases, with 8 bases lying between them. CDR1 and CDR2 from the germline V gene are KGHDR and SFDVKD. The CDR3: CATSDSWGNQPQHF. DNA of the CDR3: TGTGCCACCAGTGACTCCTGGGGCAATCAGCCCCAGCATTTT.

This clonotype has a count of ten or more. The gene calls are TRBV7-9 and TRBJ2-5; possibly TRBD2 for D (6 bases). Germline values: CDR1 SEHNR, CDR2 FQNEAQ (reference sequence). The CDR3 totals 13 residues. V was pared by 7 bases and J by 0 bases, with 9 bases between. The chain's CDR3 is CASTSGDQETQYF. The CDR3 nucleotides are TGTGCCAGCACCTCGGGGGACCAAGAGACCCAGTACTTC.

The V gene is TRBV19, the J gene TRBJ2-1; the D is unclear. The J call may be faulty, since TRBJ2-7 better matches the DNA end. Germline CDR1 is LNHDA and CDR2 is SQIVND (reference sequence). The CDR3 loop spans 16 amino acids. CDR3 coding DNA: TGTGCCAGTAGCCCTGCGCGGAGTACCAATTACAATGAGCAGTACTTC. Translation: CASSPARSTNYNEQYF.

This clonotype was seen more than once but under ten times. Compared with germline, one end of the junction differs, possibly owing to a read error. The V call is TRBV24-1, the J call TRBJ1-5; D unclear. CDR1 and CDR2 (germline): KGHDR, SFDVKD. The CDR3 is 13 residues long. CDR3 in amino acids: CVTAGESYQPQHF. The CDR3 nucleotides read TGTGTCACCGCCGGGGAGTCTTATCAGCCCCAGCATTTT.

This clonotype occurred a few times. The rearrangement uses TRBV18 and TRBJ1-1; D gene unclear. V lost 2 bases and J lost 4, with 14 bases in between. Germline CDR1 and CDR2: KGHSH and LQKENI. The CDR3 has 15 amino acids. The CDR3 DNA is TGTGCCAGCTCACCATACGAAGGGAGGATCACTGAAGCTTTCTTT. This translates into CASSPYEGRITEAFF.

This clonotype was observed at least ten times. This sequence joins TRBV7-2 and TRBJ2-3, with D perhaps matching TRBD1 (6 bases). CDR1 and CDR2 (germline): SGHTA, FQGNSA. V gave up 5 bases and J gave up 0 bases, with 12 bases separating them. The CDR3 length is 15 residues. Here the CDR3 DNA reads TGTGCCAGCAGCCCAAGACAGGTTAGCACAGATACGCAGTATTTT. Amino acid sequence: CASSPRQVSTDTQYF.

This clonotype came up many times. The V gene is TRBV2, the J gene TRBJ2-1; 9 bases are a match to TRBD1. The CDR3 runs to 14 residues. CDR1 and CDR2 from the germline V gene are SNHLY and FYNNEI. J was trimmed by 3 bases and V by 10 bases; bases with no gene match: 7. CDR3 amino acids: CATTGQGVYNEQFF. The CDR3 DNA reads TGTGCCACCACGGGACAGGGAGTCTACAATGAGCAGTTCTTC.

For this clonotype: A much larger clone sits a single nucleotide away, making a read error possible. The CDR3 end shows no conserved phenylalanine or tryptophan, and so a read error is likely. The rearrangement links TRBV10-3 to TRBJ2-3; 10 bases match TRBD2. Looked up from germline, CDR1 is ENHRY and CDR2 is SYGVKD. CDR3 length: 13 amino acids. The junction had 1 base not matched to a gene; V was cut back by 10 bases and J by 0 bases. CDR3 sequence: CATTSGSTDTQYY. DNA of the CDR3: TGTGCCACGACTAGCGGGAGCACAGATACGCAGTATTAT.

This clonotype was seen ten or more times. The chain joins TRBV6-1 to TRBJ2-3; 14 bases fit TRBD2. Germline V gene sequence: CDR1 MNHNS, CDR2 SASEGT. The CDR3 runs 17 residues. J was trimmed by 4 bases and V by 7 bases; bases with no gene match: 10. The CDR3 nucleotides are TGTGCCAGCACTCTAGGGACTAGCGGGAGTAGGGCAGATACGCAGTATTTT. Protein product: CASTLGTSGSRADTQYF.

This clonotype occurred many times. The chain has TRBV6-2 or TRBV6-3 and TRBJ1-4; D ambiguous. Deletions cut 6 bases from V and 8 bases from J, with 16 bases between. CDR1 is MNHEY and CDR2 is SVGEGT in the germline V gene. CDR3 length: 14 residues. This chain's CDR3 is CASRDPSGSEKLFF. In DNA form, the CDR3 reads TGTGCCAGCAGAGATCCCTCCGGGTCCGAAAAACTGTTTTTT.

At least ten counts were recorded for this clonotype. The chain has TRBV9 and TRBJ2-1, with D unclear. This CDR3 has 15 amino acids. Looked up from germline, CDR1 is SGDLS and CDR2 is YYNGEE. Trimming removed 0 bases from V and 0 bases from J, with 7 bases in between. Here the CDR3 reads CASSVDSRSYNEQFF. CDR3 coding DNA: TGTGCCAGCAGCGTAGACAGTCGCTCCTACAATGAGCAGTTCTTC.

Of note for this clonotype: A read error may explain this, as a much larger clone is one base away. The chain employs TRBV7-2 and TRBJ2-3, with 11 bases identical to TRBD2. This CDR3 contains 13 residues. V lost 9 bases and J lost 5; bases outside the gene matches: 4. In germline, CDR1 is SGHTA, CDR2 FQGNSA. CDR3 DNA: TGTGCCAGTAGCGGGAGGGGGTTAGATACGCAGTATTTT. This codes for CASSGRGLDTQYF.

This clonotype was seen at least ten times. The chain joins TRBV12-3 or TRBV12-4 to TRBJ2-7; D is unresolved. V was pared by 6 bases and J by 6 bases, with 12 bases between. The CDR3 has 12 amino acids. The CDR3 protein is CASRPDTGEQYF. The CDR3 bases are TGTGCCAGCAGACCAGACACGGGCGAGCAGTACTTC.

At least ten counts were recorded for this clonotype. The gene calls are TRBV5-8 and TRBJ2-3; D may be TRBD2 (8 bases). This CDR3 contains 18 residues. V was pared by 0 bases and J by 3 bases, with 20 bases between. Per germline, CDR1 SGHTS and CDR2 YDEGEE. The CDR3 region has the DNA TGTGCCAGCAGCTTGGGGACAGGCCGACTAGCGCAGACAGATACGCAGTATTTT. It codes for CASSLGTGRLAQTDTQYF.

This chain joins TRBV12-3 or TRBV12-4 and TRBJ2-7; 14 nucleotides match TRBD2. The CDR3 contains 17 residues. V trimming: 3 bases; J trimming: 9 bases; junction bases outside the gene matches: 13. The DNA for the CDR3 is TGTGCCAGCAGTTTTGGGGGGACTAGCGGGAGAGACAACGGGCAGTACTTC. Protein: CASSFGGTSGRDNGQYF.

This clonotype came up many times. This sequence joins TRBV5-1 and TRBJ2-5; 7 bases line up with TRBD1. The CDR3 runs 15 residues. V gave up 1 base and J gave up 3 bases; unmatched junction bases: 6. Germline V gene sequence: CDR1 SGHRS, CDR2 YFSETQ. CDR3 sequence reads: CASSLTGATEETQYF. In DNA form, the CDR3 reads TGCGCCAGCAGCTTGACAGGGGCTACAGAAGAGACCCAGTACTTC.

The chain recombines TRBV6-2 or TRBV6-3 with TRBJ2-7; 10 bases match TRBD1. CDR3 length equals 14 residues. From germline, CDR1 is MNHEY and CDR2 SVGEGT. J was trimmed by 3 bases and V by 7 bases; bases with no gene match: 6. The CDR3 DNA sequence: TGTGCCAGCAAGCCGGGACAGGGGAACTACGAGCAGTACTTC. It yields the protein CASKPGQGNYEQYF.

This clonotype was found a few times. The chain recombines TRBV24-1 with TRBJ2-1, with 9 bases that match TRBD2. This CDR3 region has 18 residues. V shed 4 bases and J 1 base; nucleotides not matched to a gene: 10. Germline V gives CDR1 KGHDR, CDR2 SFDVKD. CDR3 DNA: TGTGCCACCAGTGACCCTAGCGGGAACTTAGGGTCCTACAATGAGCAGTTCTTC. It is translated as CATSDPSGNLGSYNEQFF.

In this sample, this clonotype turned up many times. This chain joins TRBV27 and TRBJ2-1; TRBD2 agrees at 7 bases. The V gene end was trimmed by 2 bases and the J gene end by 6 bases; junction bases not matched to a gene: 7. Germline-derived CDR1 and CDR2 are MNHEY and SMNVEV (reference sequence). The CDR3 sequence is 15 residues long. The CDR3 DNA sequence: TGTGCCAGCAGTTTAGTGGCGGGAGTTGTCAATGAGCAGTTCTTC. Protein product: CASSLVAGVVNEQFF.

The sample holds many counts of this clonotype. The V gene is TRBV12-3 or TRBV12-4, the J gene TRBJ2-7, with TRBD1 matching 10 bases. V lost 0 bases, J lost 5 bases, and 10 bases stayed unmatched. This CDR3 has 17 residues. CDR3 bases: TGTGCCAGCAGTTTAGCTATAACCGGGACAGGGGATGACGAGCAGTACTTC. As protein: CASSLAITGTGDDEQYF.

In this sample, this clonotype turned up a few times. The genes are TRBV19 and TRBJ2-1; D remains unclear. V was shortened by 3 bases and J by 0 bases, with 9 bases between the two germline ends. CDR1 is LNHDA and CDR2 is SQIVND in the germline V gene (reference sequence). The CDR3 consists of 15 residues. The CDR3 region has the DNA TGTGCCAGTAGTATTGCTAGGAGCTCCTACAATGAGCAGTTCTTC. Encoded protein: CASSIARSSYNEQFF.

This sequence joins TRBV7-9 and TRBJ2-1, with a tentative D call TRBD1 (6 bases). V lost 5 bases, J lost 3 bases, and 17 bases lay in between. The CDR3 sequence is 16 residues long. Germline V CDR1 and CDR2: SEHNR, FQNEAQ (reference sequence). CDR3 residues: CASSKIQGERYNEQFF. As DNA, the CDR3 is TGTGCCAGCAGCAAAATACAGGGCGAACGCTACAATGAGCAGTTCTTC.

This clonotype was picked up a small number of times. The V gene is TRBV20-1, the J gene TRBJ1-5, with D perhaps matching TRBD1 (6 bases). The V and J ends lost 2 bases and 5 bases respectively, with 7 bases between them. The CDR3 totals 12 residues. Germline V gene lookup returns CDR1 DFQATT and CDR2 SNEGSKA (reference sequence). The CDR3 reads CSARRGDQPQHF. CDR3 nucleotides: TGCAGTGCTAGAAGGGGGGATCAGCCCCAGCATTTT.